This TCR beta chain originates from a study of regulatory T cells in long-lasting Graves disease. The CDR3 loop spans 15 amino acids. Trimming stripped 2 bases from V and 3 bases from J, with 12 bases between. CDR1 SGHDT and CDR2 YYEEEE come from the germline V gene. Indicated time point: newly diagnosed GD, antithyroid drugs for less than 3 months. From PBMCs, RNA was extracted and then used to make the TCR library. This clonotype showed up many times. Through Arm-PCR of CDR3 regions and iRepertoire HTBI primers, TCR beta libraries were built. TCRdb ran MiXCR on the multiplex PCR reads and lists one entry per CDR3 protein. The table includes about 530,000 distinct CDR3 sequences, 15% to 20% detected once. These data are also associated with another study on T cells in Graves' hyperthyroidism and ophthalmopathy.

The specimen was peripheral blood mononuclear cells (PBMCs), collected at new diagnosis, from a patient treated with antithyroid drugs. The chain employs TRBV5-6 and TRBJ1-5, with D tentatively TRBD1 (6 bases). The source is a woman aged 40 to 65 with Graves disease. The CDR3 region is CASSLVGQTNQPQHF. The CDR3 region has the DNA TGTGCCAGCAGCTTAGTGGGACAAACCAATCAGCCCCAGCATTTT.